The T cell receptor (beta chain) described here comes from a study of blood T cell repertoires in COVID-19 (dated by TCRdb to about 2020). Background for the entire study: The collaborator samples originated in the United States, Italy and Spain and spanned the acute and convalescent phases of COVID-19. The material from the prospective study consisted of cDNA or gDNA derived from T cells, B-cell-depleted T cells, or PBMCs. Deeply sampled blood TCRbeta repertoires from subjects exposed to, actively infected with, or recovered from COVID-19 were included in the dataset. The repertoires were released in a freely available public database intended as a resource for research on the immune response to SARS-CoV-2. Samples were obtained from the ongoing ImmuneRACE study (first 160 participants) and from about 1,300 subjects provided by 6 global collaborators. A de-identified subject ID, COVID-19 status, age in years and sex were almost always included in the sample metadata. Where available, HLA class I and class II types were obtained from metadata supplied by the sample provider rather than from assay-based typing.

As for this clone: Its antigen is currently not known. One base away there is no much larger clone; base qualities are not given.

One collaborating source in Seattle enrolled patients while the patients were actively infected and followed the patients over time throughout the course of disease. Whole blood was collected in K2EDTA tubes by collaborating institutions according to the institutions' own protocols. For TCRbeta analysis, collaborators shipped samples as frozen whole blood, isolated PBMCs, or DNA extracted from either of those sample types. Here is what the overall study found, with its caveats: The amount of clinical and demographic metadata varied by source and participant and was provided uncurated.

TCRbeta CDR3 regions were amplified from genomic DNA using the immunoSEQ Assay, a bias-controlled multiplex PCR. The published analysis was carried out like this. The number of nucleated cells in each sample was estimated by amplification of reference gene primers within the assay. To quantify the absolute abundance of each unique TCRbeta CDR3 rearrangement, sequence reads were collapsed and filtered. Productive Simpson clonality was computed per sample as the square root of Simpson's diversity index over productive rearrangements. In TCRdb, the immuneACCESS table is reduced to in-frame sequences with V and J assigned. These tables do not hold every clone; where another copy was compared, an unresolved V gene accounts for under half, and the others remain unexplained. V and J calls plus clone size are reproduced from that table; the DNA served to infer D and trimming. Here the sample has fewer than 400,000 clones; roughly 89% occur a single time. Over 1.5% of the sample comes from the top ten.

Sequenced: peripheral blood. The receptor was isolated from a woman in her twenties or thirties with COVID-19, enrolled during active disease.

The base sequence is TGTGCCAGCAGGACACAGGGTCATGGCTACACCTTC. Its translation reads: CASRTQGHGYTF. The receptor chain draws on TRBV12-3 or TRBV12-4 and TRBJ1-2, and TRBD1 may be the D gene, going by 6 matching bases. V is reduced by 6 bases and J by 6 bases, leaving a spacing of 11 bases between them. From its cysteine to its phenylalanine, the CDR3 spans 12 amino acids. The read is trimmed to its CDR3 DNA, 36 bases read in frame from base 1.